What follows are 32 T cell receptor beta chains derived from one specimen sequenced in a study of siplizumab effects on memory and regulatory T cells. This table comes from immunoSEQ multiplex PCR, and its TCRdb copy is limited to in-frame clones, with some not included. The sample consists of about 62,000 clones, about 80% of them appearing once. Sequenced input: memory CD4+ T cells sorted from blood. The source of these receptors is a human donor in good health.

V gene TRBV6-1 combines with J gene TRBJ2-1; 7 bases map to TRBD1. V was pared by 2 bases and J by 7 bases, with 14 bases of the junction left unmatched. The germline V gene encodes CDR1 MNHNS and CDR2 SASEGT. CDR3 length: 17 residues. The CDR3 region is CASSEFPTGIARNEQFF. DNA of the CDR3: TGTGCCAGCAGTGAATTCCCGACAGGGATCGCCCGAAATGAGCAGTTCTTC.

The chain couples TRBV18 to TRBJ1-2, with D unclear. The CDR3 covers 11 residues. Trimming left V 1 base short and J 6 bases short, with 3 bases between. Germline values: CDR1 KGHSH, CDR2 LQKENI. The CDR3 protein is CASSPQDGYTF. The CDR3 DNA is TGTGCCAGCTCACCACAGGATGGCTACACCTTC.

V and J are TRBV9 and TRBJ2-7; 8 bases map to TRBD1. Per the germline V gene, CDR1 is SGDLS and CDR2 is YYNGEE. CDR3 length: 14 residues. V gave up 7 bases and J gave up 0 bases; unmatched junction bases: 6. The CDR3 DNA reads TGTGCCAGCTCCCCGGGACAGGTCTCCTACGAGCAGTACTTC. Residues: CASSPGQVSYEQYF.

J is TRBJ1-3 and V is TRBV4-3, with TRBD1 matching 7 bases. Unmatched junction bases numbered 6, after V lost 1 base and J lost 0 bases. The germline V gene encodes CDR1 LGHNA and CDR2 YSLEER. The CDR3 covers 17 residues. The CDR3 nucleotides are TGCGCCAGCAGCCAAGCGGCAGGGGGGATCTCTGGAAACACCATATATTTT. It encodes CASSQAAGGISGNTIYF.

This chain joins TRBV6-6 and TRBJ1-2; D not certain. The CDR3 totals 12 residues. Trimming left V 6 bases short and J 3 bases short, with 8 bases between. Looked up from germline, CDR1 is MNHNY and CDR2 is SVGAGI (reference sequence). CDR3 sequence (DNA): TGTGCCAGCAGGGTTGCGGACTATGGCTACACCTTC. Its translation: CASRVADYGYTF.

There are a few counts of this clone. The chain recombines TRBV5-1 with TRBJ1-1, with D possibly TRBD1 on 5 matching bases. The CDR3 is 16 residues long. V shed 1 base and J shed 3 bases, with 16 bases lying between them. CDR1 is SGHRS, CDR2 YFSETQ, per germline. CDR3 DNA sequence: TGCGCCAGCAGCTTGCCAGGGATTGGTGACGACACTGAAGCTTTCTTT. Amino acids: CASSLPGIGDDTEAFF.

With regard to this clone: Other nucleotide sequences from this sample produce the same CDR3. The chain uses TRBV28 and TRBJ1-2, with 11 bases that match TRBD1. V gave up 3 bases and J gave up 8 bases; unmatched junction bases: 5. The CDR3 spans 14 residues. Looked up from germline, CDR1 is MDHEN and CDR2 is SYDVKM. The CDR3 coding sequence is TGTGCCAGCAGTTTGGGGACAGGGGGGCGGGGCTACACCTTC. This sequence encodes CASSLGTGGRGYTF.

The J gene is TRBJ2-1, the V gene TRBV9; a weak D match, TRBD1 (5 bases). CDR3 length: 15 amino acids. The germline V gene encodes CDR1 SGDLS and CDR2 YYNGEE. Trimming cost V 0 bases and J 8 bases, with 15 bases left between them. The DNA of the CDR3 is TGTGCCAGCAGCGTAGGGGGCAGGGATCTGGATGAGCAGTTCTTC. It codes for CASSVGGRDLDEQFF.

The chain employs TRBV4-1 and TRBJ2-3; 11 nucleotides agree with TRBD2. The length of the CDR3 is 21 residues. Losses at the gene ends were 1 base for V and 5 bases for J; bases not matched to a gene: 20. CDR1 and CDR2 (germline): MGHRA, YSYEKL. CDR3 nucleotide sequence: TGCGCCAGCAGCCAAGGCCACCTCGGGCTAGCGGGGGGACTGGGGGGAGATACGCAGTATTTT. Amino acids: CASSQGHLGLAGGLGGDTQYF.

Remarks on this clone: The same CDR3 can be traced to other DNA sequences in this sample. The chain combines TRBV5-1 with TRBJ2-5; 8 positions agree with TRBD2. Trimming at V came to 7 bases and at J to 2 bases, leaving 7 bases not matched to a gene. Germline CDR1 and CDR2: SGHRS and YFSETQ. CDR3 size: 14 residues. CDR3 bases: TGCGCCAGCTCCCCGGGGGGGCGGCAAGAGACCCAGTACTTC. It encodes CASSPGGRQETQYF.

The chain uses TRBV2 and TRBJ2-1; the match to TRBD2 covers 13 bases. Trimming cost V 2 bases and J 10 bases; bases outside gene matches: 5. Germline loops: CDR1 SNHLY, CDR2 FYNNEI. This CDR3 spans 15 amino acids. The CDR3 spells CASSETSGGAEEQFF. In nucleotides, the CDR3 is TGTGCCAGCAGTGAAACTAGCGGGGGGGCCGAGGAGCAGTTCTTC.

The chain is built from TRBV10-3 and TRBJ1-5; the match to TRBD1 covers 9 bases. Germline-derived CDR1 and CDR2 are ENHRY and SYGVKD. The trim removed 10 bases at V and 5 bases at J, leaving 9 bases unmatched. The CDR3 is 14 amino acids. CDR3 sequence (DNA): TGTGCCACTTCCGGGACAGGGCCAGATCAGCCCCAGCATTTT. It yields the protein CATSGTGPDQPQHF.

V usage is TRBV5-1 and J usage is TRBJ2-7; D perhaps matches TRBD1 (6 bases). The CDR3 is 15 residues long. Trimming took off 3 bases at V and 3 bases at J, with 16 bases between the two ends. Germline V gene data show CDR1 as SGHRS and CDR2 as YFSETQ. The CDR3 nucleotides are TGCGCCAGCAGCTCCGGGACGGCCAGGGGCTACGAGCAGTACTTC. Translating it yields CASSSGTARGYEQYF.

V usage is TRBV7-2 and J usage is TRBJ2-5; 7 bases fit TRBD2. The length of the CDR3 is 13 residues. Germline-derived CDR1 and CDR2 are SGHTA and FQGNSA. V shed 5 bases, J shed 5 bases, and the junction held 5 bases outside the gene matches. CDR3 in amino acids: CASSPGLGETQYF. In DNA form, the CDR3 reads TGTGCCAGCAGCCCAGGACTAGGGGAGACCCAGTACTTC. Filled out from reference TRBV7-2 and TRBJ2-5, the complete variable domain reads GAGVSQSPSNKVTEKGKDVELRCDPISGHTALYWYRQSLGQGLEFLIYFQGNSAPDKSGLPSDRFSAERTGGSVSTLTIQRTQQEDSAVYLCASSPGLGETQYFGPGTRLLVL.

J is TRBJ1-5 and V is TRBV6-5; 8 bases are shared with TRBD1. The CDR3 extends over 15 amino acids. The junction had 10 bases not matched to a gene; V was cut back by 5 bases and J by 7 bases. From germline, CDR1 is MNHEY and CDR2 SVGAGI. The CDR3 nucleotides read TGTGCCAGCAGTACCACAACAGGGGGTGGGCAGCCCCAGCATTTT. This codes for CASSTTTGGGQPQHF.

The CDR3 DNA follows: TGTGCCAGCAGCCCCGACTGGCAGGAAAAACTGTTTTTT. Protein: CASSPDWQEKLFF. The V gene is TRBV7-2, the J gene TRBJ1-4; unclear D gene. Germline CDR1 and CDR2: SGHTA and FQGNSA. The CDR3 extends over 13 amino acids. Trimming left V 5 bases short and J 8 bases short, with 12 bases between. Looking up the rest from reference TRBV7-2 and TRBJ1-4 gives the full variable domain: GAGVSQSPSNKVTEKGKDVELRCDPISGHTALYWYRQSLGQGLEFLIYFQGNSAPDKSGLPSDRFSAERTGGSVSTLTIQRTQQEDSAVYLCASSPDWQEKLFFGSGTQLSVL.

This chain joins TRBV7-3 and TRBJ1-1; the D gene is possibly TRBD1 (6 bases). This CDR3 comprises 15 residues. V was pared by 2 bases and J by 3 bases, with 13 bases between. Germline lookup yields CDR1 SGHTA and CDR2 FQGTGA. The CDR3 loop is CASSLYAGVDTEAFF. The CDR3 DNA is TGTGCCAGCAGCTTATATGCAGGGGTGGACACTGAAGCTTTCTTT.

The rearrangement links TRBV9 to TRBJ2-3, with unresolved D. CDR1 and CDR2 from the germline V gene are SGDLS and YYNGEE. This CDR3 comprises 14 residues. Trimming removed 0 bases from V and 4 bases from J, with 9 bases in between. CDR3 coding DNA: TGTGCCAGCAGCGTAGGTCCCCCCCCAGATACGCAGTATTTT. It is translated as CASSVGPPPDTQYF.

The chain combines TRBV11-2 with TRBJ2-3; 8 bases are a match to TRBD2. Trimming removed 5 bases from V and 9 bases from J; junction bases left unmatched: 10. The CDR3 covers 14 residues. Germline-derived CDR1 and CDR2 are SGHAT and FQNNGV. CDR3 protein: CASSPDSRGVTQYF. The CDR3 nucleotides read TGTGCCAGCAGCCCCGACTCGCGGGGGGTGACGCAGTATTTT.

The chain couples TRBV7-2 to TRBJ2-6, with D perhaps TRBD1 (5 bases). The CDR3 spans 15 residues. Trimming took off 4 bases at V and 0 bases at J, with 7 bases between the two ends. Germline CDR1 is SGHTA and CDR2 is FQGNSA. In nucleotides, the CDR3 is TGTGCCAGCAGCTCCAGGGCCTCTGGGGCCAACGTCCTGACTTTC. Translated: CASSSRASGANVLTF.

V and J are TRBV7-8 and TRBJ2-5; 12 bases are a match to TRBD2. J was trimmed by 7 bases and V by 7 bases; bases with no gene match: 7. Germline V CDR1 and CDR2: SGHVS, FQNEAQ. This CDR3 region has 14 residues. In nucleotides, the CDR3 is TGTGCCAGCATTCCTAGCGGGGGGGTGAGGACCCAGTACTTC. It is translated as CASIPSGGVRTQYF.

The sample holds one count of this clone. This rearrangement joins TRBV28 to TRBJ1-5; 8 bases fit TRBD1. The CDR3 extends over 16 amino acids. The V segment lost 3 bases and the J segment 5 bases; nucleotides outside the gene matches: 9. Germline values: CDR1 MDHEN, CDR2 SYDVKM. For the CDR3, the DNA is TGTGCCAGCAGTTTGAGGAGGACAGGGTCGCATCAGCCCCAGCATTTT. It translates to CASSLRRTGSHQPQHF.

This chain uses TRBV28 with TRBJ2-3; D not certain. In germline, CDR1 is MDHEN, CDR2 SYDVKM. V shed 8 bases and J shed 7 bases, with 25 bases lying between them. The CDR3 consists of 16 residues. CDR3 protein: CASEAPGSGSRHTQYF. For the CDR3, the DNA is TGTGCCAGCGAAGCGCCCGGCTCCGGTAGTAGGCATACGCAGTATTTT. The full variable domain, completed using reference TRBV28 and TRBJ2-3, is DVKVTQSSRYLVKRTGEKVFLECVQDMDHENMFWYRQDPGLGLRLIYFSYDVKMKEKGDIPEGYSVSREKKERFSLILESASTNQTSMYLCASEAPGSGSRHTQYFGPGTRLTVL.

The J gene is TRBJ1-2, the V gene TRBV30, with D possibly TRBD1 on 5 matching bases. This CDR3 is built from 12 residues. Germline V gene sequence: CDR1 GTSNPN, CDR2 SVGIG (reference sequence). V lost 3 bases, J lost 4 bases, and 9 bases lay in between. The CDR3 DNA reads TGTGCCTGGAGCAGGGTCGGCTATGGCTACACCTTC. Translation gives CAWSRVGYGYTF.

The rearrangement joins TRBV6-4 to TRBJ2-1, with D possibly TRBD1 on 6 matching bases. This CDR3 comprises 16 residues. V was trimmed by 6 bases and J by 2 bases, leaving 17 bases between them. Germline values: CDR1 MRHNA, CDR2 SNTAGT. The CDR3 is CASSLTLGGAYNEQFF. The CDR3 DNA reads TGTGCCAGCAGCCTAACACTAGGGGGAGCCTACAATGAGCAGTTCTTC.

V is TRBV18 and J is TRBJ2-6; possibly TRBD1 or TRBD2 for D (5 bases each). The germline V gene has CDR1 KGHSH and CDR2 LQKENI. V was clipped by 6 bases and J by 4 bases, with 19 bases between them. The CDR3 is made up of 17 amino acids. CDR3 amino acids: CASSPGQGISGANVLTF. CDR3 bases: TGTGCCAGCTCGCCGGGGCAGGGTATTTCCGGGGCCAACGTCCTGACTTTC.

On this clone itself: This sample includes further DNA sequences coding for the same CDR3. The CDR3 loop is CASSLDRTDNSPLHF. Written as DNA, the CDR3 is TGCGCCAGCAGCTTAGACCGGACAGATAATTCACCCCTCCACTTT. V and J are TRBV5-1 and TRBJ1-6; D is perhaps TRBD1 (6 bases). Germline-derived CDR1 and CDR2 are SGHRS and YFSETQ. This CDR3 spans 15 amino acids. Between the trimmed V and J ends, which lost 2 bases and 5 bases, there was a span of 11 bases.

This clone has more than one count but fewer than ten. V gene TRBV10-3 combines with J gene TRBJ2-7; maybe TRBD1 (6 bases). Trimming removed 2 bases at V and 7 bases at J, with 12 bases between. Germline V gene sequence: CDR1 ENHRY, CDR2 SYGVKD. The CDR3 spans 13 residues. The CDR3 is CAISELGAEEQYF. CDR3 DNA: TGTGCCATCAGTGAGCTGGGGGCAGAGGAGCAGTACTTC.

This chain joins TRBV7-2 and TRBJ2-7; perhaps TRBD2 as D (5 bases). The length of the CDR3 is 14 residues. Trimming cost V 5 bases and J 3 bases, with 14 bases left between them. The germline CDR1 and CDR2 sequences are SGHTA and FQGNSA. The CDR3 DNA is TGTGCCAGCAGCCGAGGGAATTCGGGCTACGAGCAGTACTTC. Its protein product is CASSRGNSGYEQYF.

The chain joins TRBV5-1 to TRBJ2-2; 7 nucleotides match TRBD1. The CDR3 runs to 16 residues. V was clipped by 0 bases and J by 9 bases; unmatched bases: 11. CDR1 is SGHRS and CDR2 is YFSETQ in the germline V gene. CDR3 loop: CASSLVGTAPSRELFF. CDR3 DNA: TGCGCCAGCAGCTTGGTTGGGACAGCCCCGTCCCGGGAGCTGTTTTTT.

The V call is TRBV25-1, the J call TRBJ2-5; D not certain. V was trimmed by 9 bases and J by 2 bases, leaving 7 bases between them. From germline, CDR1 is MGHDK and CDR2 SYGVNS. CDR3 length: 11 amino acids. CDR3 sequence: CARAQQETQYF. In DNA form, the CDR3 reads TGTGCCAGGGCCCAACAAGAGACCCAGTACTTC. Supplemented by reference TRBV25-1 and TRBJ2-5, the full variable domain reads EADIYQTPRYLVIGTGKKITLECSQTMGHDKMYWYQQDPGMELHLIHYSYGVNSTEKGDLSSESTVSRIRTEHFPLTLESARPSHTSQYLCARAQQETQYFGPGTRLLVL.

CDR3 in amino acids: CASSPAGRGSGNTIYF. CDR3 nucleotides: TGTGCCAGCAGCCCAGCAGGGAGAGGCTCTGGAAACACCATATATTTT. The chain is built from TRBV9 and TRBJ1-3; D is possibly TRBD1 (5 bases). The CDR3 totals 16 residues. Germline loops: CDR1 SGDLS, CDR2 YYNGEE. V was clipped by 4 bases and J by 0 bases, with 14 bases between them.